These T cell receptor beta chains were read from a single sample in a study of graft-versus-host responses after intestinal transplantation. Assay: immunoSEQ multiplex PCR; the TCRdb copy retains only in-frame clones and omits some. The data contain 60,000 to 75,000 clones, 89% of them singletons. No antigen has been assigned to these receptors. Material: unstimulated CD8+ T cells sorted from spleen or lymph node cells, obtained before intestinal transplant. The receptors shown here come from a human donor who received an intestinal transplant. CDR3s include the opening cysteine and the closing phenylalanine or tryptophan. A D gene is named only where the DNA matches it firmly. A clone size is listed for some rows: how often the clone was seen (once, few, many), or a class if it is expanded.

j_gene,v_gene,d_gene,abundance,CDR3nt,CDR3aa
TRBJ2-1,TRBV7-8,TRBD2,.,TGTGCCAGCAGCCTAAGCGGGAGGTCCTACAATGAGCAGTTCTTC,CASSLSGRSYNEQFF
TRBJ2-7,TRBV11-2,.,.,TGTGCCAGCAGCTTTGGGTCAGGGCGGAACGAGCAGTACTTC,CASSFGSGRNEQYF
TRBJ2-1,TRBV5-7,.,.,TGTGCCAGCAGCTTGAATTGGGGCCACAATGAGCAGTTCTTC,CASSLNWGHNEQFF
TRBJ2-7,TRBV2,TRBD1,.,TGTGCCAGCAGCACACGGCAAGGGACAGGGGCGTACGAGCAGTACTTC,CASSTRQGTGAYEQYF
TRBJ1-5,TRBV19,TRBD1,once,TGTGCCAGTAGTTCACAGGACAGGGCCGGCAATCAGCCCCAGCATTTT,CASSSQDRAGNQPQHF
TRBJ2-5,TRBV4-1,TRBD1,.,TGCGCCAGCAGCCAAGGTATAGGACAGGGCCGACAAGAGACCCAGTACTTC,CASSQGIGQGRQETQYF
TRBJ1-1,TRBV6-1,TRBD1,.,TGTGCCAGCAGTAGTGAGGGGGCGTACACTGAAGCTTTCTTT,CASSSEGAYTEAFF
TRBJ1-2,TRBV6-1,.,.,TGTGCCAGCAGTGTGTTTACGGGCTATGGCTACACCTTC,CASSVFTGYGYTF
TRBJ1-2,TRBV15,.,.,TGTGCCACCAGCTACGTTTCAGGGCTCATCTATGGCTACACCTTC,CATSYVSGLIYGYTF
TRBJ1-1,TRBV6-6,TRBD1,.,TGTGCCAGCAGTTACCGGACAGGGGGAGACACTGAAGCTTTCTTT,CASSYRTGGDTEAFF
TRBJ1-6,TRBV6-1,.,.,TGTGCCAGCAGTGAAATGTTTACAGGGTCGAATTCACCCCTCCACTTT,CASSEMFTGSNSPLHF
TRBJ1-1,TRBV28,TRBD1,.,TGTGCCAGCAAACTCCCGCGACAGGGGCCGAACACTGAAGCTTTCTTT,CASKLPRQGPNTEAFF